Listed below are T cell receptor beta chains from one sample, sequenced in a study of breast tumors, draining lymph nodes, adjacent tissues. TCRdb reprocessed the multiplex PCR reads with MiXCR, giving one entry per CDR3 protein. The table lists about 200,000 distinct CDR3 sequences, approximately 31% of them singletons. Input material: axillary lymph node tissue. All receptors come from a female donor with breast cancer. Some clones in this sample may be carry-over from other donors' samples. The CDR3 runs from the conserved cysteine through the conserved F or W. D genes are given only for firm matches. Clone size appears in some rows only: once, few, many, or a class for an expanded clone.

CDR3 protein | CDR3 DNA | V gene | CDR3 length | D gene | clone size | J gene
CSALQGSSNYGYTF | TGCAGTGCTCTCCAAGGTTCCAGTAACTATGGCTACACCTTC | TRBV20-1 | 14 | NA | medium-sized | TRBJ1-2
CASSFRGRAPEKLFF | TGTGCCAGCAGTTTCCGGGGGCGGGCCCCTGAAAAACTGTTTTTT | TRBV28 | 15 | NA | NA | TRBJ1-4
CASSGQGLAKNIQYF | TGTGCCAGCAGTGGACAGGGTCTAGCCAAAAACATTCAGTACTTC | TRBV2 | 15 | TRBD1 | many | TRBJ2-4
CASSLGAAGTYEQYF | TGTGCCAGCAGCTTGGGGGCAGCGGGCACCTACGAGCAGTACTTC | TRBV5-5 | 15 | NA | NA | TRBJ2-7
CASSPGTGIYEQYF | TGTGCCAGCAGCCCCGGGACAGGGATATACGAGCAGTACTTC | TRBV5-5 | 14 | TRBD1 | many | TRBJ2-7
CASYLQGKLFF | TGTGCCAGCTACCTACAGGGAAAACTGTTTTTT | TRBV6-6 | 11 | NA | many | TRBJ1-4
CASSPPGEGSNPKETQYF | TGTGCCAGCAGTCCTCCCGGGGAGGGCAGTAATCCCAAGGAGACCCAGTACTTC | TRBV6-2/TRBV6-3 | 18 | TRBD2 | many | TRBJ2-5
CASSSQTGFTYSPLHF | TGTGCCAGCAGTTCCCAGACAGGGTTCACATATTCACCCCTCCACTTT | TRBV6-6 | 16 | TRBD1 | many | TRBJ1-6
CASTTTPREQFF | TGTGCCAGCACCACGACTCCGCGGGAGCAGTTCTTC | TRBV6-2/TRBV6-3 | 12 | NA | NA | TRBJ2-1
CASTYSGTTTYEQYF | TGTGCCAGCACCTATTCTGGGACAACTACCTACGAGCAGTACTTC | TRBV6-1 | 15 | NA | many | TRBJ2-7
CASSSAGLLYEQYF | TGTGCCAGCAGTTCGGCGGGACTCCTCTACGAGCAGTACTTC | TRBV6-2/TRBV6-3 | 14 | NA | few | TRBJ2-7
CASSTTVYSNQPQHF | TGTGCCAGTAGTACGACAGTCTATAGCAATCAGCCCCAGCATTTT | TRBV19 | 15 | NA | many | TRBJ1-5
CSASLPVQETQYF | TGCAGTGCTAGTTTGCCGGTTCAGGAGACCCAGTACTTC | TRBV20-1 | 13 | NA | many | TRBJ2-5
CASSLSGGSYGYTF | TGTGCCAGCAGTTTGAGTGGGGGGAGCTATGGCTACACCTTC | TRBV27 | 14 | NA | NA | TRBJ1-2
CASSQDRASGGLTDTQYF | TGTGCCAGCAGCCAAGATAGAGCTAGCGGGGGGCTCACAGATACGCAGTATTTT | TRBV4-2 | 18 | TRBD2 | many | TRBJ2-3
CASADPVGEQYF | TGCGCCAGCGCGGACCCGGTCGGGGAGCAGTACTTC | TRBV10-2 | 12 | NA | many | TRBJ2-7
CASTARAVEGTDTQYF | TGTGCCAGCACCGCACGGGCCGTAGAGGGCACAGATACGCAGTATTTT | TRBV7-6 | 16 | NA | once | TRBJ2-3
CASSQLPGQGEHEQFF | TGCGCCAGCAGCCAACTTCCGGGACAGGGTGAACACGAGCAGTTCTTC | TRBV4-1 | 16 | TRBD1 | many | TRBJ2-1
CASSEGDRNYGYTF | TGTGCCAGCAGCGAGGGGGACAGGAACTATGGCTACACCTTC | TRBV9 | 14 | TRBD1 | many | TRBJ1-2
CSADADIGNTEAFF | TGCAGTGCTGATGCGGACATCGGGAACACTGAAGCTTTCTTT | TRBV20-1 | 14 | NA | NA | TRBJ1-1
CARTGPSSYEQYF | TGTGCCAGAACGGGACCGAGCTCCTACGAGCAGTACTTC | TRBV30 | 13 | NA | many | TRBJ2-7
CATTSGGLHYNEQFF | TGTGCCACCACTTCCGGGGGCCTTCACTACAATGAGCAGTTCTTC | TRBV5-4 | 15 | NA | many | TRBJ2-1
CASSPGLADTQYF | TGTGCCAGCAGCCCGGGACTAGCGGATACGCAGTATTTT | TRBV4-1 | 13 | TRBD2 | NA | TRBJ2-3
CAWSGVGGEKLFF | TGTGCCTGGAGTGGCGTCGGAGGTGAAAAACTGTTTTTT | TRBV30 | 13 | NA | many | TRBJ1-4
CASSNGWVSTDTQYF | TGTGCCAGCAGTAATGGATGGGTGAGCACAGATACGCAGTATTTT | TRBV6-2/TRBV6-3 | 15 | NA | NA | TRBJ2-3
CASAGRRGEKLFF | TGTGCCAGTGCAGGGAGGCGGGGTGAAAAACTGTTTTTT | TRBV27 | 13 | NA | many | TRBJ1-4
CASSLGLRATGNTIYF | TGTGCCAGCTCCTTGGGTTTACGGGCGACTGGAAACACCATATATTTT | TRBV6-6 | 16 | NA | many | TRBJ1-3
CSARGEGADYEQYF | TGCAGTGCTAGAGGAGAAGGGGCGGATTACGAGCAGTACTTC | TRBV20-1 | 14 | NA | many | TRBJ2-7
CASSDRGAGQFF | TGTGCCAGCAGTGACAGGGGGGCCGGGCAGTTCTTC | TRBV2 | 12 | NA | once | TRBJ2-1
CASTRYSSGRRGSDTQYF | TGTGCCAGCACCCGATACTCTAGCGGGAGGAGGGGTTCAGATACGCAGTATTTT | TRBV3-1 | 18 | TRBD2 | NA | TRBJ2-3
CASSVEPFSSYNSPLHF | TGTGCCAGCAGCGTAGAACCTTTCAGCTCCTATAATTCACCCCTCCACTTT | TRBV9 | 17 | NA | many | TRBJ1-6